The 27 T cell receptor beta chains below all came from one sample that was sequenced in a study of shared clonotypes between healthy human individuals. Produced via immunoSEQ multiplex PCR; TCRdb's table is partial and in-frame only. The repertoire holds roughly 500,000 clones, approximately 95% seen once, with roughly 0.06% in the top ten. The material sequenced was naive CD4+ T cells sorted from blood. This sample's subset: CD45RA+ positively selected. These receptors all come from a woman younger than 45 in good health.

This clone has a single count. This sequence joins TRBV18 and TRBJ2-1, with TRBD1 matching 7 bases. The CDR3 is 16 residues long. The ends lost 4 bases at V and 10 bases at J; junction bases unmatched: 16. CDR1 and CDR2 (germline): KGHSH, LQKENI. DNA of the CDR3: TGTGCCAGCTCACTTTCTTACAGGGGTCTAATGAAGGAGCAGTTCTTC. This encodes CASSLSYRGLMKEQFF.

The chain links TRBV18 to TRBJ1-4; D is unclear. CDR1 and CDR2 (germline): KGHSH, LQKENI. Trimming removed 3 bases at V and 3 bases at J, with 14 bases between. The CDR3 length is 16 residues. The DNA of the CDR3 is TGTGCCAGCTCACCCCGACTGGCGTCGGCTAATGAAAAACTGTTTTTT. Translated, it gives CASSPRLASANEKLFF.

This sequence joins TRBV4-1 and TRBJ2-7, with 9 bases that match TRBD1. Germline V CDR1 and CDR2: MGHRA, YSYEKL. The CDR3 loop spans 14 amino acids. The J segment lost 2 bases and the V segment lost 5 bases, leaving 4 bases of the junction unmatched. CDR3 loop: CASSSRQGAYEQYF. Here the CDR3 DNA reads TGCGCCAGCAGCTCCCGACAGGGGGCCTACGAGCAGTACTTC.

The rearrangement joins TRBV6-6 to TRBJ2-3; D uncertain. The germline CDR1 and CDR2 sequences are MNHNY and SVGAGI (reference sequence). The CDR3 extends over 14 amino acids. V lost 8 bases to trimming and J lost 2 bases, with 14 bases between them. The CDR3 sequence is CASGYGRNTDTQYF. The CDR3 bases are TGTGCCAGCGGCTATGGACGAAACACAGATACGCAGTATTTT.

This sequence joins TRBV6-1 and TRBJ2-2; unclear D gene. With 5 bases removed from V and 4 bases from J, the gap between germline ends came to 8 bases. The CDR3 extends over 13 amino acids. Germline V gene data show CDR1 as MNHNS and CDR2 as SASEGT. CDR3 region: CASSFSSTGELFF. The CDR3 DNA reads as TGTGCCAGCAGTTTCTCAAGCACCGGGGAGCTGTTTTTT.

This clone was picked up one time. The chain's CDR3 is CASSFWGFESYEQYF. In DNA form, the CDR3 reads TGTGCCAGCAGTTTTTGGGGGTTCGAGTCCTACGAGCAGTACTTC. The genes are TRBV2 and TRBJ2-7; the D gene could be TRBD1 or TRBD2 (5 bases each). The CDR3 spans 15 residues. Germline CDR1 is SNHLY and CDR2 is FYNNEI. Trimming took 5 bases from V and 1 from J, leaving 15 bases between them.

The chain is built from TRBV5-1 and TRBJ1-4; no firm D call. Germline V lookup: CDR1 SGHRS, CDR2 YFSETQ. The CDR3 is 14 amino acids. V gave up 0 bases and J gave up 3 bases, with 6 bases separating them. CDR3 DNA sequence: TGCGCCAGCAGCTTGGGACCCTCTAATGAAAAACTGTTTTTT. Its protein product is CASSLGPSNEKLFF.

This chain connects TRBV7-2 to TRBJ2-7; D is possibly TRBD1 (6 bases). V was clipped by 6 bases and J by 2 bases, with 17 bases between them. The CDR3 covers 15 residues. CDR1 and CDR2 (germline): SGHTA, FQGNSA. CDR3 in amino acids: CASRHTGSLPYEQYF. CDR3 DNA sequence: TGTGCCAGCAGGCATACAGGGAGCCTTCCCTACGAGCAGTACTTC. The variable domain in full, with the rest retrieved from reference TRBV7-2 and TRBJ2-7, is GAGVSQSPSNKVTEKGKDVELRCDPISGHTALYWYRQSLGQGLEFLIYFQGNSAPDKSGLPSDRFSAERTGGSVSTLTIQRTQQEDSAVYLCASRHTGSLPYEQYFGPGTRLTVT.

This clone was found once. The gene calls are TRBV5-4 and TRBJ1-4; D ambiguous. The CDR3 runs 14 residues. Trimming stripped 2 bases from V and 2 bases from J, with 7 bases between. Germline V gene lookup returns CDR1 SGHNT and CDR2 YYREEE (reference sequence). The chain's CDR3 is CASSLMGTNEKLFF. In DNA form, the CDR3 reads TGTGCCAGCAGCTTAATGGGGACTAATGAAAAACTGTTTTTT.

The genes are TRBV28 and TRBJ1-2; D is uncertain. The CDR3 covers 14 residues. Germline V CDR1 and CDR2: MDHEN, SYDVKM. V lost 3 bases and J 5 bases, leaving 13 bases between the germline ends. The CDR3 reads CASSFVGYSYGYTF. The CDR3 nucleotides are TGTGCCAGCAGTTTCGTGGGTTACTCTTATGGCTACACCTTC.

This chain connects TRBV19 to TRBJ2-5; D may be TRBD1 (7 bases). CDR3 length equals 15 residues. CDR1 is LNHDA, CDR2 SQIVND, per germline (reference sequence). Trimming cost V 1 base and J 1 base, with 10 bases left between them. The chain's CDR3 is CASSIAGGTQETQYF. In DNA, the CDR3 is TGTGCCAGTAGTATAGCAGGGGGGACCCAAGAGACCCAGTACTTC.

The rearrangement links TRBV2 to TRBJ2-7; D may be TRBD2 (5 bases). The CDR3 is 14 residues long. The germline V gene encodes CDR1 SNHLY and CDR2 FYNNEI. The V end lost 4 bases, the J end lost 6 bases, and 16 bases lay between the germline ends. This CDR3 is CASSVRGRGSEQYF. For the CDR3, the DNA is TGTGCCAGCAGTGTTCGAGGGAGAGGGAGCGAGCAGTACTTC.

The chain couples TRBV5-1 to TRBJ2-2; 14 positions match TRBD2. Per germline, CDR1 SGHRS and CDR2 YFSETQ. The CDR3 is 18 residues long. Trimming removed 3 bases from V and 5 bases from J; junction bases left unmatched: 9. The DNA of the CDR3 is TGCGCCAGCAGCTGGACTAGCGGGAGGCCCGCGGGTACCGGGGAGCTGTTTTTT. Residues: CASSWTSGRPAGTGELFF.

The chain links TRBV2 to TRBJ1-4; 10 positions agree with TRBD1. The germline CDR1 and CDR2 sequences are SNHLY and FYNNEI. The V and J ends lost 0 bases and 8 bases, in that order; junction bases with no gene match: 6. The CDR3 spans 16 residues. CDR3 protein: CASSEARQGAWEKLFF. DNA of the CDR3: TGTGCCAGCAGTGAAGCGCGACAGGGGGCTTGGGAAAAACTGTTTTTT.

The chain uses TRBV28 and TRBJ1-3; D gene ambiguous. The V end lost 7 bases, the J end lost 0 bases, and 19 bases lay between the germline ends. The germline gives CDR1 MDHEN, CDR2 SYDVKM. The CDR3 runs 17 residues. The CDR3 here is CASTQMAPSSSGNTIYF. CDR3 bases: TGTGCCAGCACCCAGATGGCGCCTTCGAGCTCTGGAAACACCATATATTTT.

The chain is built from TRBV5-8 and TRBJ1-5; D not certain. The length of the CDR3 is 16 residues. The germline CDR1 and CDR2 sequences are SGHTS and YDEGEE. Between the trimmed V and J ends, which lost 0 bases and 4 bases, there was a span of 14 bases. This CDR3 reads CASSLVIGTNNQPQHF. In DNA form, the CDR3 reads TGTGCCAGCAGCTTGGTGATAGGAACTAATAATCAGCCCCAGCATTTT.

This rearrangement joins TRBV19 to TRBJ1-3; D remains unclear. CDR1 and CDR2 from the germline V gene are LNHDA and SQIVND (reference sequence). The V gene lost 5 bases and the J gene lost 0 bases, with 11 bases spanning the gap. This CDR3 spans 15 amino acids. This CDR3 reads CASSPTQISGNTIYF. As DNA, the CDR3 is TGTGCCAGTAGTCCAACACAGATCTCTGGAAACACCATATATTTT.

The table lists this clone with a count of one. J is TRBJ2-5 and V is TRBV11-3; D gene uncertain. CDR1 SGHNT and CDR2 YENEEA come from the germline V gene. Trimming took off 0 bases at V and 3 bases at J, with 5 bases between the two ends. CDR3 length equals 13 residues. The CDR3 DNA reads as TGTGCCAGCAGCTTAGACGCTAAAGAGACCCAGTACTTC. Translation gives CASSLDAKETQYF.

The chain combines TRBV6-1 with TRBJ2-2, with 13 bases fitting TRBD2. With V trimmed by 2 bases and J by 6 bases, 6 bases remained unmatched. Germline V gene lookup returns CDR1 MNHNS and CDR2 SASEGT. The CDR3 length is 17 residues. CDR3 sequence: CASSEILAGGPPGELFF. The CDR3 DNA follows: TGTGCCAGCAGTGAAATACTAGCGGGAGGGCCACCCGGGGAGCTGTTTTTT.

The V gene is TRBV28, the J gene TRBJ1-2; 9 bases are shared with TRBD1. This CDR3 has 12 residues. The J segment lost 7 bases and the V segment lost 7 bases, leaving 4 bases of the junction unmatched. Germline V lookup: CDR1 MDHEN, CDR2 SYDVKM. The CDR3 coding sequence is TGTGCCAGCATAACAGGGGGCGCTGGCTACACCTTC. It encodes CASITGGAGYTF.

The chain couples TRBV28 to TRBJ2-7; TRBD1 matches 7 bases. The CDR3 sequence is 16 residues long. CDR1 is MDHEN and CDR2 is SYDVKM in the germline V gene. V gave up 6 bases and J gave up 2 bases; unmatched junction bases: 13. CDR3 nucleotide sequence: TGTGCCAGCAGCCACCCCTGGGGACAGTCCCCCTACGAGCAGTACTTC. Its protein is CASSHPWGQSPYEQYF.

The genes are TRBV11-2 and TRBJ1-4, with 7 bases aligning to TRBD1. Germline V gene sequence: CDR1 SGHAT, CDR2 FQNNGV. V lost 5 bases, J lost 7 bases, and 10 bases stayed unmatched. CDR3 length: 15 residues. The CDR3: CASSPIQGKSEKLFF. The DNA for the CDR3 is TGTGCCAGCAGCCCTATACAGGGGAAGAGTGAAAAACTGTTTTTT.

This chain links TRBV15 with TRBJ2-7, with 11 bases aligning to TRBD1. In germline, CDR1 is LNHNV, CDR2 YYDKDF (reference sequence). The V and J ends lost 0 bases and 9 bases, in that order; junction bases with no gene match: 7. This CDR3 region has 15 residues. Here the CDR3 reads CATSREGTGGNVQYF. The CDR3 bases are TGTGCCACCAGCAGAGAAGGGACAGGGGGGAACGTGCAGTACTTC.

With regard to this clone: One end of the junction fails to match germline, which may point to a read error. This chain connects TRBV5-4 to TRBJ2-1; TRBD2 agrees at 7 bases. This CDR3 comprises 15 residues. Germline V gives CDR1 SGHNT, CDR2 YYREEE (reference sequence). The CDR3 spells CASSLGAGTDRRRLF. CDR3 in DNA: TGTGCCAGCAGCTTGGGAGCGGGGACCGACCGCCGCCGGCTCTTC.

The chain combines TRBV29-1 with TRBJ2-1; 8 nucleotides line up with TRBD2. Germline V gene lookup returns CDR1 SQVTM and CDR2 ANQGSEA. The J segment lost 0 bases and the V segment lost 5 bases, leaving 12 bases of the junction unmatched. The CDR3 sequence is 17 residues long. The CDR3 DNA is TGCAGCGTTCTCCGTCGGAAAGCGGGGGACTCCTACAATGAGCAGTTCTTC. Protein product: CSVLRRKAGDSYNEQFF.

The rearrangement uses TRBV6-5 and TRBJ2-7, with TRBD2 identical over 13 bases. In germline, CDR1 is MNHEY, CDR2 SVGAGI. The CDR3 extends over 14 amino acids. Trimming cost V 7 bases and J 2 bases; bases outside gene matches: 2. Here the CDR3 DNA reads TGTGCCAGCACCGGGACTAGCGGGGCCTACGAGCAGTACTTC. This sequence encodes CASTGTSGAYEQYF.

This chain joins TRBV6-5 and TRBJ1-2, with 9 bases that match TRBD1. The CDR3 totals 13 residues. Per germline, CDR1 MNHEY and CDR2 SVGAGI. Trimming removed 0 bases from V and 7 bases from J; junction bases left unmatched: 0. This CDR3 is CASSYSTGGGYTF. The DNA for the CDR3 is TGTGCCAGCAGTTACTCGACAGGGGGTGGCTACACCTTC.